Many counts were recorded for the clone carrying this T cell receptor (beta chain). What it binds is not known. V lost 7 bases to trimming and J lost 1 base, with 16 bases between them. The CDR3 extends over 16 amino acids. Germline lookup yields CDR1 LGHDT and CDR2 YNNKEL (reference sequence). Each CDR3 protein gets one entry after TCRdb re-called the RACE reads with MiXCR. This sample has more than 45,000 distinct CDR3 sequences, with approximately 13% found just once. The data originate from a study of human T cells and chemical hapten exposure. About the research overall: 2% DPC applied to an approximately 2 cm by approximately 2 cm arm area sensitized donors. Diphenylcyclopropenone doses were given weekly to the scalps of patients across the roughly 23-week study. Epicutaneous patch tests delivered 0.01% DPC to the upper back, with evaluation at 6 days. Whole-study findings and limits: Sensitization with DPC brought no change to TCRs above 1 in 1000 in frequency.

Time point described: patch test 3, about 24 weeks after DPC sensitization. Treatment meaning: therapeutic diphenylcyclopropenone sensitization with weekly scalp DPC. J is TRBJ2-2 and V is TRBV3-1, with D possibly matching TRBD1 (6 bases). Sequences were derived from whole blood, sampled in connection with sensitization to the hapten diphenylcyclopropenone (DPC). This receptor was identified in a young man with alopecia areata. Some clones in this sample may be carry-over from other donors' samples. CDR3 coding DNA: TGTGCCAGCATCAAAACCGGGACACAGAACACCGGGGAGCTGTTTTTT. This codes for CASIKTGTQNTGELFF. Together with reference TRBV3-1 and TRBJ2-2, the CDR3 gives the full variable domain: DTAVSQTPKYLVTQMGNDKSIKCEQNLGHDTMYWYKQDSKKFLKIMFSYNNKELIINETVPNRFSPKSPDKAHLNLHINSLELGDSAVYFCASIKTGTQNTGELFFGEGSRLTVL.